Shown below are 26 T cell receptor beta chains from a single sample sequenced in a study of regulatory T cells in long-lasting Graves disease. CDR3-region Arm-PCR and iRepertoire HTBI primers produced the TCR beta libraries. TCRdb used MiXCR to reprocess the multiplex PCR reads, holding one entry per CDR3 protein. The table shows roughly 300,000 distinct CDR3 sequences, with about 20% occurring only once. Time point given: persistent/refractory GD, antithyroid drugs over 5 years with positive TRAb. Making the TCR library involved RNA that had been extracted from PBMCs. Sequences were derived from peripheral blood mononuclear cells (PBMCs), sampled when the disease was refractory, from a patient treated with antithyroid drugs. The receptor set was obtained from a female donor with Graves disease.

This clonotype was seen only a few times. The CDR3 is CASRTGQGGFSNQPQHF. CDR3 nucleotide sequence: TGTGCCAGCAGGACGGGACAGGGGGGGTTTAGCAATCAGCCCCAGCATTTT. The rearrangement joins TRBV6-1 to TRBJ1-5; 11 bases are shared with TRBD1. The CDR3 consists of 17 residues. CDR1 is MNHNS and CDR2 is SASEGT in the germline V gene. Losses at the gene ends were 6 bases for V and 0 bases for J; bases not matched to a gene: 7.

This clonotype appeared many times. The rearrangement uses TRBV11-2 and TRBJ2-7; possibly TRBD2 for D (7 bases). Per the germline V gene, CDR1 is SGHAT and CDR2 is FQNNGV. This CDR3 has 15 residues. Trimming took off 0 bases at V and 4 bases at J, with 13 bases between the two ends. The CDR3 protein is CASSLEGGARYEQYF. The DNA of the CDR3 is TGTGCCAGCAGCTTAGAAGGGGGGGCGCGGTACGAGCAGTACTTC.

Turning to this clonotype: This may arise from a read error, as a much more abundant clone is one base away. V gene TRBV30 combines with J gene TRBJ1-1, with unresolved D. Trimming stripped 1 base from V and 4 bases from J, with 13 bases between. The CDR3 extends over 14 amino acids. Germline V gene data show CDR1 as GTSNPN and CDR2 as SVGIG (reference sequence). DNA for the CDR3: TGTGCCTGGAGTGCAGGCGGGGTGAGCACTGAAGCTTTCTTT. It specifies CAWSAGGVSTEAFF.

V is TRBV12-3 or TRBV12-4 and J is TRBJ1-4, with D uncertain. The CDR3 runs 15 residues. V lost 5 bases and J lost 4, with 14 bases in between. The CDR3 coding sequence is TGTGCCAGCAGTCCCCGGGTCGGTGGTAATGAAAAACTGTTTTTT. It encodes CASSPRVGGNEKLFF.

This clonotype showed up just a few times. This chain uses TRBV7-6 with TRBJ2-7; D is unresolved. The germline V gene has CDR1 SGHVS and CDR2 FNYEAQ. The length of the CDR3 is 15 residues. Between the trimmed V and J ends, which lost 5 bases and 3 bases, there was a span of 17 bases. The CDR3 coding sequence is TGTGCCAGCAGCGACGACCTGACTGCCGGCTACGAGCAGTACTTC. Translating it yields CASSDDLTAGYEQYF.

This clonotype was seen a few times. The chain links TRBV7-7 to TRBJ2-7, with D maybe TRBD2 (6 bases). Germline loops: CDR1 SSHAT, CDR2 FNYEAQ (reference sequence). This CDR3 has 13 amino acids. The DNA of the CDR3 is TGTGCTAGCGGCTTAGGGGCTCGGGAGAAGCAGTACTTC. This sequence encodes CASGLGAREKQYF.

This clonotype showed up many times. The V and J genes are TRBV12-3 or TRBV12-4 and TRBJ1-2, with a possible D match to TRBD1 (5 bases). The CDR3 contains 15 residues. Trimming cost V 5 bases and J 4 bases, with 17 bases left between them. The CDR3 DNA is TGTGCCAGCAGTCTCGGTGACACGGGGCCCTATGGCTACACCTTC. Its protein product is CASSLGDTGPYGYTF.

This clonotype was detected a few times. The rearrangement uses TRBV5-1 and TRBJ1-4, with 9 bases lining up with TRBD1. Trimming took 4 bases from V and 3 from J; bases not matched to a gene: 7. Germline CDR1 reads SGHRS; CDR2 reads YFSETQ. The CDR3 spans 16 residues. The DNA of the CDR3 is TGCGCCAGCAGCATAACAGGGGGCGTATCTAATGAAAAACTGTTTTTT. This encodes CASSITGGVSNEKLFF.

The V and J genes are TRBV18 and TRBJ1-2; TRBD1 might be the D (5 bases). This CDR3 comprises 14 residues. The germline CDR1 and CDR2 sequences are KGHSH and LQKENI. V was cut by 5 bases and J by 2 bases, with 12 bases left in between. CDR3 amino acids: CASSRTEGNYGYTF. CDR3 DNA: TGTGCCAGCTCAAGGACGGAGGGGAACTATGGCTACACCTTC.

This clonotype was recorded many times. V usage is TRBV20-1 and J usage is TRBJ2-7; TRBD1 matches at 9 bases. Trimming at V came to 7 bases and at J to 5 bases, leaving 6 bases not matched to a gene. The CDR3 is 12 amino acids. The germline V gene has CDR1 DFQATT and CDR2 SNEGSKA (reference sequence). CDR3 bases: TGCAGTGGGACAGGGGCTTTGAACGAGCAGTACTTC. Encoded protein: CSGTGALNEQYF.

The CDR3 reads CASSYAGTGSTDTQYF. In DNA, the CDR3 is TGTGCCAGCAGTTACGCGGGGACGGGGAGCACAGATACGCAGTATTTT. The genes are TRBV6-9 and TRBJ2-3; D is perhaps TRBD2 (6 bases). Trimming removed 3 bases at V and 0 bases at J, with 13 bases between. The length of the CDR3 is 16 residues. The V gene's germline CDR1 is MNHGY and CDR2 SVAAGI.

This clonotype appeared many times. The chain links TRBV11-3 to TRBJ2-2; D not resolved. Germline V gene lookup returns CDR1 SGHNT and CDR2 YENEEA. This CDR3 is built from 14 residues. Trimming cost V 5 bases and J 0 bases, with 7 bases left between them. The CDR3 loop is CASSPYTNTGELFF. The DNA for the CDR3 is TGTGCCAGCAGCCCGTACACGAACACCGGGGAGCTGTTTTTT.

The rearrangement uses TRBV30 and TRBJ1-1; D remains unclear. Germline CDR1 is GTSNPN and CDR2 is SVGIG (reference sequence). V was clipped by 5 bases and J by 1 base, with 14 bases between them. The CDR3 is 14 residues long. CDR3 sequence (DNA): TGTGCCTGGTTGGGTGGATGGGGGAACACTGAAGCTTTCTTT. Translation: CAWLGGWGNTEAFF. Together with reference TRBV30 and TRBJ1-1, the CDR3 gives the full variable domain: SQTIHQWPATLVQPVGSPLSLECTVEGTSNPNLYWYRQAAGRGLQLLFYSVGIGQISSEVPQNLSASRPQDRQFILSSKKLLLSDSGFYLCAWLGGWGNTEAFFGQGTRLTVV.

This clonotype was seen only a few times. J is TRBJ2-5 and V is TRBV11-1; TRBD2 matches 8 bases. Looked up from germline, CDR1 is SGHAT and CDR2 is FQDESV (reference sequence). V was pared by 5 bases and J by 2 bases, with 10 bases of the junction left unmatched. This CDR3 has 16 residues. The CDR3 sequence is CASSPRVAGWQETQYF. In DNA form, the CDR3 reads TGTGCCAGCAGCCCCCGGGTAGCGGGGTGGCAAGAGACCCAGTACTTC.

The gene calls are TRBV4-1 and TRBJ2-4; possibly TRBD1 for D (6 bases). V was cut by 1 base and J by 2 bases, with 12 bases left in between. The CDR3 loop spans 16 amino acids. Looked up from germline, CDR1 is MGHRA and CDR2 is YSYEKL. CDR3 amino acids: CASSQGRQATKNIQYF. The DNA for the CDR3 is TGCGCCAGCAGCCAAGGCCGACAGGCGACCAAAAACATTCAGTACTTC.

The chain combines TRBV24-1 with TRBJ1-1; D call uncertain. V shed 0 bases and J shed 8 bases, with 9 bases lying between them. CDR1 and CDR2 (germline): KGHDR, SFDVKD. This CDR3 is 13 amino acids long. CDR3 nucleotides: TGTGCCACCAGTGATTTGAGTTCGGCCGAAGCTTTCTTT. Translated: CATSDLSSAEAFF.

The chain links TRBV4-1 to TRBJ2-1; 8 nucleotides agree with TRBD2. This CDR3 is 15 amino acids long. Germline V lookup: CDR1 MGHRA, CDR2 YSYEKL. V gave up 2 bases and J gave up 3 bases; unmatched junction bases: 3. The CDR3: CASSQHGTSYNEQFF. The CDR3 DNA reads TGCGCCAGCAGCCAACACGGGACTAGCTACAATGAGCAGTTCTTC.

This clonotype was seen many times. V and J are TRBV29-1 and TRBJ1-1; the D is unclear. The V gene's germline CDR1 is SQVTM and CDR2 ANQGSEA. V lost 8 bases, J lost 0 bases, and 4 bases lay in between. The CDR3 totals 10 residues. CDR3 in DNA: TGCAGCTCATTGAACACTGAAGCTTTCTTT. Its protein is CSSLNTEAFF.

This clonotype was seen ten or more times. The J gene is TRBJ1-1, the V gene TRBV12-3 or TRBV12-4; 7 bases map to TRBD1. The CDR3 has 13 residues. Unmatched junction bases numbered 4, after V lost 6 bases and J lost 3 bases. The CDR3 spells CASRLTGYTEAFF. CDR3 nucleotide sequence: TGTGCCAGCAGACTGACAGGGTACACTGAAGCTTTCTTT.

This clonotype has only a few counts. V usage is TRBV4-1 and J usage is TRBJ2-7; TRBD2 matches at 12 bases. The CDR3 totals 14 residues. Per the germline V gene, CDR1 is MGHRA and CDR2 is YSYEKL. After removal of 4 bases from V and 5 bases from J, the junction contained 3 bases not matched to a gene. The CDR3 sequence: CASSRTSGINEQYF. For the CDR3, the DNA is TGCGCCAGCAGCCGGACTAGCGGGATCAACGAGCAGTACTTC.

A word on this clonotype: One end of the junction fails to match germline, which may point to a read error. The chain has TRBV2 and TRBJ2-2; D may be TRBD1 (5 bases). The CDR3 loop spans 15 amino acids. CDR1 SNHLY and CDR2 FYNNEI come from the germline V gene. CDR3 sequence reads: CANSGVTENTGELFF. CDR3 in DNA: TGTGCCAACAGTGGCGTGACAGAAAACACCGGGGAGCTGTTTTTT. Drawing the rest from reference TRBV2 and TRBJ2-2, the complete variable domain is EPEVTQTPSHQVTQMGQEVILRCVPISNHLYFYWYRQILGQKVEFLVSFYNNEISEKSEIFDDQFSVERPDGSNFTLKIRSTKLEDSAMYFCANSGVTENTGELFFGEGSRLTVL.

This clonotype was recorded many times. The rearrangement uses TRBV2 and TRBJ2-7; possibly TRBD2 for D (6 bases). The CDR3 totals 13 residues. Looked up from germline, CDR1 is SNHLY and CDR2 is FYNNEI. V dropped 4 bases and J dropped 4 bases, with 11 bases sitting between them. Here the CDR3 DNA reads TGTGCCAGCAGTGGGGTTAGCGGATACGAGCAGTACTTC. Protein product: CASSGVSGYEQYF.

In its sample, this clonotype was seen a few times. This chain uses TRBV20-1 with TRBJ2-7, with D perhaps assigned TRBD1 or TRBD2 (6 bases each). V shed 0 bases and J shed 7 bases, with 19 bases lying between them. The length of the CDR3 is 15 residues. Germline V gene sequence: CDR1 DFQATT, CDR2 SNEGSKA (reference sequence). CDR3 bases: TGCAGTGCTAGAGATTCTCGGGGGCACCCTCAGGAGCAGTACTTC. As protein: CSARDSRGHPQEQYF.

V usage is TRBV4-3 and J usage is TRBJ1-6; D possibly corresponds to TRBD1 (5 bases). V dropped 6 bases and J dropped 9 bases, with 15 bases sitting between them. The CDR3 extends over 14 amino acids. Germline values: CDR1 LGHNA, CDR2 YSLEER. CDR3 in amino acids: CASRRDMGLSPLHF. The DNA of the CDR3 is TGCGCCAGCAGGAGGGATATGGGGCTTTCACCCCTCCACTTT.

This clonotype was seen ten or more times. The V and J genes are TRBV13 and TRBJ1-1; TRBD1 matches 11 bases. The CDR3 sequence is 12 residues long. The junction had 2 bases not matched to a gene; V was cut back by 4 bases and J by 10 bases. Germline assignment: CDR1 PRHDT and CDR2 FYEKMQ (reference sequence). The DNA of the CDR3 is TGTGCCAGCAGCTGGGGGACAGGGGGAGCTTTCTTT. Protein: CASSWGTGGAFF.

This clonotype was observed a few times. CDR3 coding DNA: TGTGCCAGCAGCTCAGGATTAGGGAGCACTGAAGCTTTCTTT. This gives the protein CASSSGLGSTEAFF. The V call is TRBV7-3, the J call TRBJ1-1, with D unresolved. Per germline, CDR1 SGHTA and CDR2 FQGTGA. This CDR3 is built from 14 residues. V gave up 4 bases and J gave up 4 bases, with 13 bases separating them.